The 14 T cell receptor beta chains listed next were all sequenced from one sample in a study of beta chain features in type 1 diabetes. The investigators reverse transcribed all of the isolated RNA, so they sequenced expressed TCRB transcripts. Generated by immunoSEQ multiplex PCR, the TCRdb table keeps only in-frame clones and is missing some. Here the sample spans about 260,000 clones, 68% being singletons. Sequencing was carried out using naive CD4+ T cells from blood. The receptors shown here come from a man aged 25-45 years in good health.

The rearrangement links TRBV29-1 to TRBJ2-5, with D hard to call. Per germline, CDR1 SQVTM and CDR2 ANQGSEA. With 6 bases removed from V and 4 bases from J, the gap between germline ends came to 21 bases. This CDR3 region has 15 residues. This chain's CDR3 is CSVAPLDQFGETQYF. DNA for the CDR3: TGCAGCGTCGCTCCCCTTGACCAGTTTGGAGAGACCCAGTACTTC.

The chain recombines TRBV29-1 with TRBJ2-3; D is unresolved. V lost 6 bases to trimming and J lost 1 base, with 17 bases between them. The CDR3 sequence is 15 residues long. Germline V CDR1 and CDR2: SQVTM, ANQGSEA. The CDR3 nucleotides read TGCAGCGTCCTCCTACGGCAGAACGGCACAGATACGCAGTATTTT. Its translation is CSVLLRQNGTDTQYF.

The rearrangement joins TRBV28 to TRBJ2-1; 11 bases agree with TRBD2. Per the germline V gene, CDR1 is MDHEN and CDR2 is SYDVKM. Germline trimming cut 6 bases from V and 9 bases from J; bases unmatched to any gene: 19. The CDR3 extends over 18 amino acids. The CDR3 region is CASSYNYLLAGDDTEQFF. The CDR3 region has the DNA TGTGCCAGCAGCTATAACTACCTACTAGCGGGAGACGATACTGAGCAGTTCTTC.

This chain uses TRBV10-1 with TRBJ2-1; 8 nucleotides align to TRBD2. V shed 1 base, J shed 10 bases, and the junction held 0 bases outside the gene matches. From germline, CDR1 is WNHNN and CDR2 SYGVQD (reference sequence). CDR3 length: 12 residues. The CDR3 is CASSELAGEQFF. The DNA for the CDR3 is TGCGCCAGCAGTGAGTTAGCGGGGGAGCAGTTCTTC.

The CDR3 region is CAWSPLDRDLYEQYF. CDR3 sequence (DNA): TGTGCCTGGAGTCCCCTGGACAGGGACCTCTACGAGCAGTACTTC. The V and J genes are TRBV30 and TRBJ2-7; TRBD1 matches at 8 bases. The V gene end was trimmed by 2 bases and the J gene end by 3 bases; junction bases not matched to a gene: 9. Germline V gene sequence: CDR1 GTSNPN, CDR2 SVGIG (reference sequence). CDR3 length: 15 amino acids.

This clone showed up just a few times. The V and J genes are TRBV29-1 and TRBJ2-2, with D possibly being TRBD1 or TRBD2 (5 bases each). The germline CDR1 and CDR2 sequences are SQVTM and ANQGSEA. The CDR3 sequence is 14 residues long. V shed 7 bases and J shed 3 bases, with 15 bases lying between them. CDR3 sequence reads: CSAGGRADTGELFF. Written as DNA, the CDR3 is TGCAGCGCCGGAGGCAGGGCGGACACCGGGGAGCTGTTTTTT.

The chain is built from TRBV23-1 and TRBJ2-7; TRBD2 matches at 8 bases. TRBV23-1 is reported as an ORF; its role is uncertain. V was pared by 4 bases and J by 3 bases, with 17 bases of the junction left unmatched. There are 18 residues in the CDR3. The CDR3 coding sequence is TGCGCCAGCAGTCCCCTGCGGACTAGCTGGGAAGGCATCTACGAGCAGTACTTC. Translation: CASSPLRTSWEGIYEQYF.

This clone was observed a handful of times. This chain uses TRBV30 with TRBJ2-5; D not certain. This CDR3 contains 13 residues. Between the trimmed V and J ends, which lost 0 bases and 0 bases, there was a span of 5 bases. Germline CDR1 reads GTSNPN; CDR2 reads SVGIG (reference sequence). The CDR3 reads CAWSVLYQETQYF. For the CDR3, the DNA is TGTGCCTGGAGTGTATTGTACCAAGAGACCCAGTACTTC.

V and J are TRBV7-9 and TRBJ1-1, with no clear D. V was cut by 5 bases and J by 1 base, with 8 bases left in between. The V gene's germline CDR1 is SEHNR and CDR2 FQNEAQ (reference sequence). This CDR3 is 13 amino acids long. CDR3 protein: CASSDNKNTEAFF. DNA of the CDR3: TGTGCCAGCAGCGACAATAAGAACACTGAAGCTTTCTTT. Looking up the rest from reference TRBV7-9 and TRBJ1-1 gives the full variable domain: DTGVSQNPRHKITKRGQNVTFRCDPISEHNRLYWYRQTLGQGPEFLTYFQNEAQLEKSRLLSDRFSAERPKGSFSTLEIQRTEQGDSAMYLCASSDNKNTEAFFGQGTRLTVV.

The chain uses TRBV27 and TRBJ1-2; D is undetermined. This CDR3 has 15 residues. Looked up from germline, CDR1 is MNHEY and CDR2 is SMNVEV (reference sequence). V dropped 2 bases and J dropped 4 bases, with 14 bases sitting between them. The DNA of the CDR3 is TGTGCCAGCAGTTTAAGGGCTGAAGCGACCTATGGCTACACCTTC. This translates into CASSLRAEATYGYTF.

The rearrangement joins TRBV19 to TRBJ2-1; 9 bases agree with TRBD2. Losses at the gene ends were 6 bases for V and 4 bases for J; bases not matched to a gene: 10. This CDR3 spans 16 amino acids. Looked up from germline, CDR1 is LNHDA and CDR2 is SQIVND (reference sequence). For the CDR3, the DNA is TGTGCCAGTAGCATCTCCCCTAGCGGGGTGTACAATGAGCAGTTCTTC. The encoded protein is CASSISPSGVYNEQFF.

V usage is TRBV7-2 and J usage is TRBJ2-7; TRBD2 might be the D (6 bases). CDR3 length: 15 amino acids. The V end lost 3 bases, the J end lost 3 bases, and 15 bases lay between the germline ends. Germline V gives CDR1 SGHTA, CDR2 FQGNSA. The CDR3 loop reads CASSFGAGPYYEQYF. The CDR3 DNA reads TGTGCCAGCAGCTTTGGCGCGGGACCTTACTACGAGCAGTACTTC.

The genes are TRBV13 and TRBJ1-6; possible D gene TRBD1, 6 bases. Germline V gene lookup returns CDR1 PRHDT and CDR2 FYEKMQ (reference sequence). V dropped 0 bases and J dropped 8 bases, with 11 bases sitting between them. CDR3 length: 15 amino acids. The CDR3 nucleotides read TGTGCCAGCAGCTTAGGGGAAGGGGGTGATTCACCCCTCCACTTT. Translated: CASSLGEGGDSPLHF. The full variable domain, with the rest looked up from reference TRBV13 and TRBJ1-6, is AAGVIQSPRHLIKEKRETATLKCYPIPRHDTVYWYQQGPGQDPQFLISFYEKMQSDKGSIPDRFSAQQFSDYHSELNMSSLELGDSALYFCASSLGEGGDSPLHFGNGTRLTVT.

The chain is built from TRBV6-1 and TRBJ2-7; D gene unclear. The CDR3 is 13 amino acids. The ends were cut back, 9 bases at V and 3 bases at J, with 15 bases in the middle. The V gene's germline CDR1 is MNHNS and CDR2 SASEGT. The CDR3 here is CASTTSLFYEQYF. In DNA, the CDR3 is TGTGCCAGTACGACAAGTCTATTCTACGAGCAGTACTTC.